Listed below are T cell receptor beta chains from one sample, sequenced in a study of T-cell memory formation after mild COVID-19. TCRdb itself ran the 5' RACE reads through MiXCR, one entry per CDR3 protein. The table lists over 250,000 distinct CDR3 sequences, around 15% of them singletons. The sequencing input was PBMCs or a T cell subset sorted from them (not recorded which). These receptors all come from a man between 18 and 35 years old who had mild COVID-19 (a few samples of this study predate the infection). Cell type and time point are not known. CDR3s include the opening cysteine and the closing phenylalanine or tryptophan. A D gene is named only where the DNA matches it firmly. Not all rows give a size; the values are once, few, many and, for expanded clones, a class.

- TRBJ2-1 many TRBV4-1 TGCGCCAGCAGCCAAGAGCGACGGGGAGTCGATGAGCAGTTCTTC CASSQERRGVDEQFF
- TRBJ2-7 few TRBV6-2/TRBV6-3 TGTGCCAGCAGTCAGACCATGGCGGGAGAGCAGTACTTC CASSQTMAGEQYF
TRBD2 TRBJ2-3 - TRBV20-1 TGCAGTGCTAGCTTAGCGGGGGATGAAACTAGCACAGATACGCAGTATTTT CSASLAGDETSTDTQYF
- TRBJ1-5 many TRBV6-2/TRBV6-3 TGTGCCAGCAGACGCCTGGACGCGCCCAATCAGCCCCAGCATTTT CASRRLDAPNQPQHF
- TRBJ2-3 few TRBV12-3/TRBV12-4 TGTGCCAGCAGTTGGGCAGAGACAGATACGCAGTATTTT CASSWAETDTQYF
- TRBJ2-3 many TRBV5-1 TGCGCCAGCAGCTTGGGGACAACTAGCACAGATACGCAGTATTTT CASSLGTTSTDTQYF
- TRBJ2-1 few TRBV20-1 TGCAGTGCTAGGGACCCAGCGGAGCAGTTCTTC CSARDPAEQFF
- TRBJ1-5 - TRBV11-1 TGTGCCAGCAGCCCTAGTACGGACCAGCCCCAGCATTTT CASSPSTDQPQHF
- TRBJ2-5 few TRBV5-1 TGCGCCAGCAGCTTGGGCGCAGTCCAAGAGACCCAGTACTTC CASSLGAVQETQYF
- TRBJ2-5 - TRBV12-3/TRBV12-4 TGTGCCAGCAGTTTCGGGTGGGCCATTCAAGAGACCCAGTACTTC CASSFGWAIQETQYF
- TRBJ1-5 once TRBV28 TGTGCCAGCAGTTTAGGGGTAGGGGATCTCCATCAGCCCCAGCATTTT CASSLGVGDLHQPQHF